This record looks at one T cell receptor beta chain sequence and its context. This specimen belongs to a study of blood T cell repertoires in COVID-19. Overall study: Both acute and convalescent COVID-19 samples were obtained from the United States, Italy and Spain.

The germline V and J ends were trimmed by 3 bases and 0 bases, with 18 bases remaining between them. Germline CDR1 reads SGHDT; CDR2 reads YYEEEE. This CDR3 has 17 amino acids. Per the original methods: Amplification of reference gene primers provided the estimated nucleated cell counts. Measured with immunoSEQ multiplex PCR; TCRdb has only the in-frame clones, and not every one. V, J and clone size are taken as reported in that table, and D and trimming were inferred from the DNA itself. The repertoire consists of about 15,000 clones, with 88% occurring once and the leading ten covering approximately 8.9%.

The clonotype was recovered from a human donor in a cohort sampled during active COVID-19. The chain is built from TRBV5-6 and TRBJ1-1; possible D gene TRBD1, 5 bases. The source material was peripheral blood. In DNA, the CDR3 is TGTGCCAGCAGCTCCGGCTGGAGGGCGGGGCTGAACACTGAAGCTTTCTTT. Residues: CASSSGWRAGLNTEAFF.